What follows are 10 T cell receptor beta chains derived from one specimen sequenced in a study of Graves' ophthalmopathy and Graves' hyperthyroidism. As the template, RNA transcripts were used to amplify TCR beta CDR3 regions. RT-PCR with HTBI primers came first, then second-round multiplex PCR. TCRdb analysed the multiplex PCR reads with MiXCR anew, one entry per CDR3 protein. Here the sample spans 400,000 to 450,000 distinct CDR3 sequences, 20% to 25% being singletons. The sequencing input was peripheral blood. The source is a woman younger than 35 with stable Graves' hyperthyroidism.

This clonotype has at least ten counts. The gene calls are TRBV28 and TRBJ2-7; D gene unclear. Trimming pared 6 bases from V and 7 bases from J, leaving 10 bases between. The CDR3 is 11 amino acids. Germline-derived CDR1 and CDR2 are MDHEN and SYDVKM. The CDR3 nucleotides read TGTGCCAGCAGCAACTGGAGAGAGCAGTACTTC. Translated, it gives CASSNWREQYF.

As regards this clonotype: Since the CDR3 does not end with the conserved phenylalanine or tryptophan, this likely comes from a read error. The chain employs TRBV6-2 or TRBV6-3 and TRBJ2-7, with D possibly being TRBD2 (5 bases). The CDR3 runs 12 residues. V lost 8 bases and J 6 bases, leaving 14 bases between the germline ends. Per germline, CDR1 MNHEY and CDR2 SVGEGT. The CDR3, as DNA: TGTGCCAGCCGGGAATCCTTCGCCGAGCAGTACTCC. Amino acids: CASRESFAEQYS.

The chain couples TRBV6-1 to TRBJ1-5; TRBD1 agrees at 8 bases. J gave up 6 bases and V 2 bases, and 6 bases lay outside the gene matches. The CDR3 length is 15 residues. Germline CDR1 and CDR2: MNHNS and SASEGT. The CDR3 DNA sequence: TGTGCCAGCAGTGAACAGGGGGCGTTGGGTCAGCCCCAGCATTTT. Translating it yields CASSEQGALGQPQHF.

This clonotype was counted ten times or more. The chain combines TRBV5-1 with TRBJ2-2; D may correspond to TRBD1 or TRBD2 (5 bases each). Germline assignment: CDR1 SGHRS and CDR2 YFSETQ. The V end was cut by 6 bases, the J end by 0 bases, with 9 bases between. The CDR3 runs 14 residues. CDR3 nucleotides: TGCGCCAGCACGGGGACCACGAACACCGGGGAGCTGTTTTTT. This codes for CASTGTTNTGELFF.

This clonotype occurred many times. The CDR3 loop is CASSPRLPARIAYEQYF. In nucleotides, the CDR3 is TGTGCCAGCAGCCCCCGTCTCCCCGCTAGAATCGCCTACGAGCAGTACTTC. This chain links TRBV7-2 with TRBJ2-7; unclear D gene. CDR1 is SGHTA, CDR2 FQGNSA, per germline. The CDR3 extends over 17 amino acids. Trimming left V 5 bases short and J 2 bases short, with 22 bases between.

This clonotype was seen at least ten times. The chain combines TRBV9 with TRBJ1-2; D gene ambiguous. V dropped 3 bases and J dropped 0 bases, with 6 bases sitting between them. CDR3 length equals 13 residues. Germline loops: CDR1 SGDLS, CDR2 YYNGEE. CDR3 bases: TGTGCCAGCAGCGACCCTACTAACTATGGCTACACCTTC. Protein product: CASSDPTNYGYTF.

The sample holds many counts of this clonotype. The chain employs TRBV20-1 and TRBJ2-7; 7 nucleotides match TRBD1. The ends lost 6 bases at V and 3 bases at J; junction bases unmatched: 11. From germline, CDR1 is DFQATT and CDR2 SNEGSKA (reference sequence). The CDR3 runs 14 residues. In nucleotides, the CDR3 is TGCAGTGCGAGTGGGACAGCCTCCGACTACGAGCAGTACTTC. Protein: CSASGTASDYEQYF.

The chain has TRBV12-3 or TRBV12-4 and TRBJ2-7; D gene ambiguous. V gave up 6 bases and J gave up 7 bases, with 13 bases separating them. The CDR3 loop spans 12 amino acids. The CDR3 region is CASSPSLGEQYF. The CDR3 DNA reads TGTGCCAGCAGCCCAAGCCTCGGGGAGCAGTACTTC.

This clonotype was found many times. CDR3 nucleotide sequence: TGTGCCAGCAGCTTAATGTGGCTTGGGGGCGAGCAGTACTTC. This translates into CASSLMWLGGEQYF. V is TRBV7-3 and J is TRBJ2-7; D possibly uses TRBD1 or TRBD2 (5 bases each). CDR1 is SGHTA and CDR2 is FQGTGA in the germline V gene. The CDR3 is made up of 14 amino acids. Trimming pared 1 base from V and 6 bases from J, leaving 13 bases between. Full variable domain (outside the CDR3, taken from reference TRBV7-3 and TRBJ2-7): GAGVSQTPSNKVTEKGKYVELRCDPISGHTALYWYRQSLGQGPEFLIYFQGTGAADDSGLPNDRFFAVRPEGSVSTLKIQRTERGDSAVYLCASSLMWLGGEQYFGPGTRLTVT.

Only a few counts were recorded for this clonotype. The rearrangement links TRBV2 to TRBJ2-5, with unresolved D. With 5 bases removed from V and 2 bases from J, the gap between germline ends came to 12 bases. Germline V lookup: CDR1 SNHLY, CDR2 FYNNEI. This CDR3 has 14 residues. Written as DNA, the CDR3 is TGTGCCAGCAGTCAGGTGCGGAAACAAGAGACCCAGTACTTC. Its translation: CASSQVRKQETQYF.